The source of this TCR beta chain is a study of blood T cell repertoires in COVID-19. Overall study context: COVID-19 samples, acute and convalescent, were from the United States, Italy and Spain. The analysed material was cDNA or gDNA that came from T cells, B-cell-depleted T cells, or PBMCs.

Study processing details: Nucleated cell counts were estimated from reference gene primer amplification. The method was immunoSEQ multiplex PCR; TCRdb's version includes in-frame clones alone and lacks a portion of them. V and J calls and clone size follow that table, whereas D and trimming were derived from the DNA. The sample gives a few hundred thousand clones, about 82% of which show up once; 4% to 6% is in the top ten. This CDR3 is built from 16 residues. The receptor was isolated from a man over 45 with active or convalescent COVID-19. The chain is built from TRBV21-1 and TRBJ1-1; the D segment call TRBD1 is taken from the table without a DNA check. TRBV21-1 is annotated as a pseudogene. The source material was peripheral blood. The CDR3 spells CASSNTVGQPNTEAFF. DNA for the CDR3: TGTGCCAGCAGCAATACCGTTGGACAACCGAACACTGAAGCTTTCTTT.